The 16 T cell receptor beta chains presented below share a single source sample, sequenced in a study of T cell repertoires in cytomegalovirus infection. TCRdb analysed the reads with MiXCR anew, one entry per CDR3 protein. Of approximately 350,000 distinct CDR3 sequences in the sample, roughly a third were seen once. Their target antigens are unknown. The specimen was cultured PBMCs, collected from culture after CMV antigen stimulation. These receptors came from a human donor in good health (CMV status not recorded). Some clones in this sample may be carry-over from other donors' samples.

This chain links TRBV15 with TRBJ2-1; a weak D match, TRBD1 (5 bases). The CDR3 sequence is 15 residues long. Germline V gene lookup returns CDR1 LNHNV and CDR2 YYDKDF (reference sequence). Deletions cut 0 bases from V and 4 bases from J, with 10 bases between. In DNA, the CDR3 is TGTGCCACCAGCAGAGATTGGGGCAGTTACAATGAGCAGTTCTTC. The encoded protein is CATSRDWGSYNEQFF.

This clonotype turned up a few times. This chain connects TRBV6-5 to TRBJ2-6; D remains unclear. This CDR3 spans 14 amino acids. Trimming stripped 2 bases from V and 1 base from J, with 3 bases between. Germline assignment: CDR1 MNHEY and CDR2 SVGAGI. Here the CDR3 DNA reads TGTGCCAGCAGTTACGAGTCTGGGGCCAACGTCCTGACTTTC. It translates to CASSYESGANVLTF.

The chain recombines TRBV6-8 with TRBJ2-7; 9 bases are shared with TRBD1. The CDR3 loop spans 15 amino acids. V trimming: 4 bases; J trimming: 3 bases; junction bases outside the gene matches: 7. Germline-derived CDR1 and CDR2 are MNHGY and SAAAGT. The CDR3 reads CASSFGSDRGYEQYF. The CDR3 DNA follows: TGTGCCAGCAGTTTTGGCTCGGACAGGGGCTACGAGCAGTACTTC.

This chain uses TRBV6-1 with TRBJ1-2; 9 bases are a match to TRBD1. The germline V gene has CDR1 MNHNS and CDR2 SASEGT. J lost 6 bases, V lost 7 bases, and 6 bases had no gene match. The CDR3 is 13 amino acids. As DNA, the CDR3 is TGTGCCAGCAACTCTGGACAGGGGAATGGCTACACCTTC. This encodes CASNSGQGNGYTF.

V gene TRBV20-1 combines with J gene TRBJ2-3, with 10 bases that match TRBD2. The CDR3 consists of 17 residues. The J segment lost 0 bases and the V segment lost 1 base, leaving 7 bases of the junction unmatched. From germline, CDR1 is DFQATT and CDR2 SNEGSKA (reference sequence). CDR3 sequence (DNA): TGCAGTGCTAGAGTGGGGACTAGCGTAGCTAGCACAGATACGCAGTATTTT. Translated, it gives CSARVGTSVASTDTQYF.

The chain joins TRBV18 to TRBJ1-1; the D is unclear. This CDR3 has 12 residues. Germline values: CDR1 KGHSH, CDR2 LQKENI. Trimming stripped 3 bases from V and 7 bases from J, with 9 bases between. The CDR3 here is CASSPIKGEAFF. In nucleotides, the CDR3 is TGTGCCAGCTCACCCATCAAGGGTGAAGCTTTCTTT.

Only a few counts were recorded for this clonotype. The CDR3 spells CASSSWMASGRDEQFF. The CDR3 nucleotides read TGTGCCAGCAGCTCCTGGATGGCTAGCGGGAGGGATGAGCAGTTCTTC. The J gene is TRBJ2-1, the V gene TRBV7-9, with 12 bases that match TRBD2. CDR1 is SEHNR, CDR2 FQNEAQ, per germline (reference sequence). This CDR3 has 16 amino acids. Trimming cost V 4 bases and J 8 bases; bases outside gene matches: 9.

This clonotype was observed a few times. This chain joins TRBV19 and TRBJ1-6; D call uncertain. V lost 5 bases and J lost 8, with 16 bases in between. The CDR3 is 15 amino acids. CDR1 is LNHDA, CDR2 SQIVND, per germline (reference sequence). CDR3: CASSDRAAEDSPLHF. CDR3 nucleotide sequence: TGTGCCAGTAGTGACCGGGCCGCCGAGGATTCACCCCTCCACTTT.

This clonotype came up a few times. This chain links TRBV12-3 or TRBV12-4 with TRBJ1-5; 7 bases are shared with TRBD1. The length of the CDR3 is 14 residues. V dropped 8 bases and J dropped 4; count of bases not matched to a gene: 8. The CDR3 DNA follows: TGTGCCAGCGTCTCCGGGACAGTAAATCAGCCCCAGCATTTT. It codes for CASVSGTVNQPQHF.

The chain uses TRBV28 and TRBJ2-1; TRBD1 matches 7 bases. J was trimmed by 8 bases and V by 5 bases; bases with no gene match: 6. Looked up from germline, CDR1 is MDHEN and CDR2 is SYDVKM. CDR3 size: 13 residues. CDR3 in amino acids: CASSVIGGDEQFF. The CDR3 nucleotides read TGTGCCAGCAGTGTAATAGGGGGCGATGAGCAGTTCTTC.

The rearrangement links TRBV25-1 to TRBJ1-6; D might be TRBD1 (5 bases). CDR3 length equals 15 residues. V dropped 2 bases and J dropped 8 bases, with 13 bases sitting between them. Germline V lookup: CDR1 MGHDK, CDR2 SYGVNS. The CDR3 is CASSERSGVHSPLHF. CDR3 bases: TGTGCCAGCAGTGAAAGGTCGGGGGTACATTCACCCCTCCACTTT.

There are many counts of this clonotype. The rearrangement links TRBV7-2 to TRBJ2-3; D could derive from TRBD1 or TRBD2 (6 bases each). The CDR3 runs 14 residues. The V end was cut by 2 bases, the J end by 4 bases, with 10 bases between. Per germline, CDR1 SGHTA and CDR2 FQGNSA. CDR3 loop: CASSLLGGADTQYF. CDR3 in DNA: TGTGCCAGCAGCTTACTCGGGGGCGCAGATACGCAGTATTTT.

This clonotype was detected only a few times. The V call is TRBV11-2, the J call TRBJ2-3; D remains ambiguous. This CDR3 contains 12 residues. Germline CDR1 and CDR2: SGHAT and FQNNGV. Trimming cost V 0 bases and J 9 bases, with 7 bases left between them. CDR3 DNA sequence: TGTGCCAGCAGCTTAGATGAATCCACGCAGTATTTT. This gives the protein CASSLDESTQYF.

A few counts support this clonotype. V and J are TRBV20-1 and TRBJ1-1; the D gene is possibly TRBD1 (6 bases). CDR1 is DFQATT, CDR2 SNEGSKA, per germline (reference sequence). This CDR3 comprises 14 residues. The V end lost 5 bases, the J end lost 4 bases, and 17 bases lay between the germline ends. The CDR3: CSAGSGALGTEAFF. Here the CDR3 DNA reads TGCAGTGCTGGATCAGGGGCCCTCGGCACTGAAGCTTTCTTT.

The chain has TRBV6-5 and TRBJ2-3, with D perhaps TRBD1 (5 bases). Trimming took off 2 bases at V and 2 bases at J, with 8 bases between the two ends. CDR3 size: 14 residues. Per germline, CDR1 MNHEY and CDR2 SVGAGI. For the CDR3, the DNA is TGTGCCAGCAGTTACCGACAGAACACAGATACGCAGTATTTT. Its protein is CASSYRQNTDTQYF.

This clonotype showed up just a few times. The chain carries TRBV24-1 and TRBJ2-5; 7 bases line up with TRBD1. This CDR3 has 15 amino acids. The ends lost 3 bases at V and 1 base at J; junction bases unmatched: 4. Per the germline V gene, CDR1 is KGHDR and CDR2 is SFDVKD. CDR3 bases: TGTGCCACCAGTGATACCCGGGACAGCCAAGAGACCCAGTACTTC. This encodes CATSDTRDSQETQYF.